Presented here are 4 T cell receptor beta chains from one specimen sequenced in a study of blood T cell repertoires in COVID-19. Some clones are missing from TCRdb's copy, which holds only in-frame ones; the method was immunoSEQ multiplex PCR. The table includes tens of thousands of clones, just over 85% detected once. The material sequenced was peripheral blood. Receptors were obtained from a man aged 45-60 years with acute or convalescent COVID-19.

This chain links TRBV11-3 with TRBJ2-3, with TRBD1 as a possible D gene (5 bases). The CDR3 totals 16 residues. From germline, CDR1 is SGHNT and CDR2 YENEEA. With 5 bases removed from V and 0 bases from J, the gap between germline ends came to 15 bases. The CDR3 DNA reads TGTGCCAGCAGCCTCCCTAGGGGTCTTAGCACAGATACGCAGTATTTT. Protein product: CASSLPRGLSTDTQYF.

CDR3 in DNA: TGTGCCAGCAGCTTGTCGTCCTTCGGCTACACCTTC. Translating gives CASSLSSFGYTF. This chain connects TRBV5-6 to TRBJ1-2, with D hard to call. V lost 1 base and J lost 8, with 9 bases in between. CDR3 length equals 12 residues. The germline V gene has CDR1 SGHDT and CDR2 YYEEEE.

This chain joins TRBV27 and TRBJ2-7, with 7 bases matching TRBD1. With V trimmed by 4 bases and J by 2 bases, 8 bases remained unmatched. The CDR3 runs to 15 residues. The germline V gene encodes CDR1 MNHEY and CDR2 SMNVEV (reference sequence). The CDR3 DNA sequence: TGTGCCAGCAGTTCCTACCGGGACAGAACCTACGAGCAGTACTTC. Translating it yields CASSSYRDRTYEQYF.

In regard to this clone: In the same sample, other DNA sequences code for this CDR3. The chain recombines TRBV18 with TRBJ2-7; 10 bases line up with TRBD1. Germline V CDR1 and CDR2: KGHSH, LQKENI. CDR3 length equals 14 residues. The J segment lost 0 bases and the V segment lost 5 bases, leaving 1 base of the junction unmatched. The CDR3 here is CASSGDRGSYEQYF. CDR3 sequence (DNA): TGTGCCAGCTCAGGGGACAGGGGCTCCTACGAGCAGTACTTC.